Each of the 10 T cell receptor beta chains below was sequenced from the same sample in a study of CD8+ T cells in alopecia areata. Specified treatment: oral pan-JAK inhibitor, 5-10 mg twice daily. Following RNA extraction, reverse transcription yielded cDNA that acted as the sequencing template. Generated by immunoSEQ multiplex PCR, the TCRdb table keeps only in-frame clones and is missing some. Counted here are about 270,000 clones, 60% occurring once; the ten biggest clones make up 0.75% to 0.95%. The specimen comprised CD4+ T cells sorted from blood, sampled around week 52, from a patient treated with tofacitinib. The receptors were sampled from a human donor with alopecia areata.

The CDR3 DNA reads as TGTGCCAGCAGTTACGGGGGGGTTAACACTGAAGCTTTCTTT. As protein: CASSYGGVNTEAFF. V usage is TRBV6-5 and J usage is TRBJ1-1; D perhaps matches TRBD1 (5 bases). V was trimmed by 2 bases and J by 2 bases, leaving 9 bases between them. The CDR3 loop spans 14 amino acids. The germline CDR1 and CDR2 sequences are MNHEY and SVGAGI.

This chain uses TRBV19 with TRBJ1-6, with D hard to call. Germline V lookup: CDR1 LNHDA, CDR2 SQIVND (reference sequence). V dropped 3 bases and J dropped 6 bases, with 9 bases sitting between them. This CDR3 is built from 14 residues. The DNA for the CDR3 is TGTGCCAGTAGTATCCCCGGACCTAATTCACCCCTCCACTTT. Translating it yields CASSIPGPNSPLHF. The full variable domain, completed using reference TRBV19 and TRBJ1-6, is DGGITQSPKYLFRKEGQNVTLSCEQNLNHDAMYWYRQDPGQGLRLIYYSQIVNDFQKGDIAEGYSVSREKKESFPLTVTSAQKNPTAFYLCASSIPGPNSPLHFGNGTRLTVT.

This clone was seen only once. The V gene is TRBV7-3, the J gene TRBJ2-2; D ambiguous. V was shortened by 2 bases and J by 7 bases, with 14 bases between the two germline ends. The CDR3 runs to 15 residues. Germline V gives CDR1 SGHTA, CDR2 FQGTGA. The CDR3 region is CASSLLPAPSGELFF. The CDR3 coding sequence is TGTGCCAGCAGCTTATTGCCCGCCCCTAGCGGGGAGCTGTTTTTT.

The J gene is TRBJ2-7, the V gene TRBV30; D gene uncertain. The germline V gene encodes CDR1 GTSNPN and CDR2 SVGIG (reference sequence). The CDR3 spans 14 residues. Trimming took 0 bases from V and 3 from J, leaving 12 bases between them. Here the CDR3 reads CAWSVRTFDYEQYF. In DNA, the CDR3 is TGTGCCTGGAGTGTACGGACCTTTGACTACGAGCAGTACTTC.

This clone was seen repeatedly, ten times or more. The J gene is TRBJ1-1, the V gene TRBV7-2; TRBD1 aligns across 7 bases. The ends lost 3 bases at V and 7 bases at J; junction bases unmatched: 5. CDR3 length: 13 amino acids. Germline V CDR1 and CDR2: SGHTA, FQGNSA. The CDR3 bases are TGTGCCAGCAGCTTTTGGGGACAGAATGAAGCTTTCTTT. This sequence encodes CASSFWGQNEAFF.

The chain couples TRBV11-1 to TRBJ2-3, with D possibly TRBD2 on 6 matching bases. The CDR3 runs 15 residues. Germline V gives CDR1 SGHAT, CDR2 FQDESV (reference sequence). Trimming removed 1 base at V and 6 bases at J, with 14 bases between. DNA of the CDR3: TGTGCCAGCAGCTTAGACTCAGGCGGGGTTGATACGCAGTATTTT. It translates to CASSLDSGGVDTQYF.

The chain joins TRBV30 to TRBJ2-1; D remains ambiguous. CDR1 is GTSNPN, CDR2 SVGIG, per germline (reference sequence). There are 11 residues in the CDR3. Trimming took off 0 bases at V and 7 bases at J, with 4 bases between the two ends. CDR3 residues: CAWSVSNEQFF. CDR3 sequence (DNA): TGTGCCTGGAGTGTTAGTAATGAGCAGTTCTTC.

The J gene is TRBJ1-1, the V gene TRBV10-2; 12 bases align to TRBD1. Germline-derived CDR1 and CDR2 are WSHSY and SAAADI. V was pared by 6 bases and J by 5 bases, with 4 bases of the junction left unmatched. This CDR3 spans 14 amino acids. The CDR3 sequence is CASSGTGGGTEAFF. As DNA, the CDR3 is TGCGCCAGCAGCGGGACAGGGGGCGGAACTGAAGCTTTCTTT.

J is TRBJ1-1 and V is TRBV27; D call uncertain. V was clipped by 0 bases and J by 6 bases, with 14 bases between them. The germline V gene encodes CDR1 MNHEY and CDR2 SMNVEV (reference sequence). This CDR3 comprises 15 residues. This CDR3 reads CASSLSKGPYAEAFF. The CDR3 DNA reads as TGTGCCAGCAGTTTATCGAAAGGGCCGTACGCTGAAGCTTTCTTT.

The sample holds a few counts of this clone. The chain has TRBV10-3 and TRBJ1-5; D is unresolved. This CDR3 is built from 15 residues. V lost 0 bases and J lost 9, with 15 bases in between. Germline assignment: CDR1 ENHRY and CDR2 SYGVKD. The CDR3 DNA sequence: TGTGCCATCAGTGAGTCGGGCGGGAGCGTGTTGCCCCAGCATTTT. Translation gives CAISESGGSVLPQHF.